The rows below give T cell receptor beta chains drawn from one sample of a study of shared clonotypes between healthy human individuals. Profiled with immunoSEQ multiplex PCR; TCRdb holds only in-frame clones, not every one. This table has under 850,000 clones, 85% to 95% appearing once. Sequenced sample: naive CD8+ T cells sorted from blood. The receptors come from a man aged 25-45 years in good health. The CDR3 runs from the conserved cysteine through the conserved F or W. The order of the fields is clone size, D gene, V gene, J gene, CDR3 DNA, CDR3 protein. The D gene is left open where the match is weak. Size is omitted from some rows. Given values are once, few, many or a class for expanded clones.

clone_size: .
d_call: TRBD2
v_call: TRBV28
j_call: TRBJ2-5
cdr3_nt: TGTGCCAGCAGTTTTAGGCTAGCGGGATTTTACCAAGAGACCCAGTACTTC
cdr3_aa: CASSFRLAGFYQETQYF

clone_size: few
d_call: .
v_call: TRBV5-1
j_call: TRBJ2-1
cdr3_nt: TGCGCCAGCAGCTTGGCCCCGGGCAATGAGCAGTTCTTC
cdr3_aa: CASSLAPGNEQFF

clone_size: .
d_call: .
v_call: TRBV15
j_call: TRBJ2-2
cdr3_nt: TGTGCCACCAGCAGAGATAGTGGCAGTTTGCACACCGGGGAGCTGTTTTTT
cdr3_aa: CATSRDSGSLHTGELFF

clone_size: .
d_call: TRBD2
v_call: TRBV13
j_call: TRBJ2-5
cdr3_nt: TGTGCCAGCAGCCCCCGGAGGGAGCGGGAGTGGGAAGAGACCCAGTACTTC
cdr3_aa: CASSPRREREWEETQYF

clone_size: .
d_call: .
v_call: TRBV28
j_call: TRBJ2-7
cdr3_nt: TGTGCCAGCAGTTTAATGGGGGTTCAACGGGAGCAGTACTTC
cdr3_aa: CASSLMGVQREQYF

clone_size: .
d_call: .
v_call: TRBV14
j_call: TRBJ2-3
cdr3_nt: TGTGCCAGCAGCCAAGGGCGGGTGTCGACTAGCACAGATACGCAGTATTTT
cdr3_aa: CASSQGRVSTSTDTQYF

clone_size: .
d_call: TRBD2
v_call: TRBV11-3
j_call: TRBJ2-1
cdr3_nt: TGTGCCAGCAGCTTAGGGTGGACTAGCGGGGGAAACCACAATGAGCAGTTCTTC
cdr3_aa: CASSLGWTSGGNHNEQFF

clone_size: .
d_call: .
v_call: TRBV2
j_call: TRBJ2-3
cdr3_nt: TGTGCTCACCTGGGGGGTAGACGGGACACAGATACGCAGTATTTT
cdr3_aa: CAHLGGRRDTDTQYF

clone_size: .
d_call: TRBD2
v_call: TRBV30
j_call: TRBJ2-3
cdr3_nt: TGTGCCTGGAGTACAAGTGAGCTAGCGGGACCCACAGATACGCAGTATTTT
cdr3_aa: CAWSTSELAGPTDTQYF

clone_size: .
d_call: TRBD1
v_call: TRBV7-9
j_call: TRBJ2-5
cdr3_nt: TGTGCCAGCAGACGACAGGGCTTCGAACAAGAGACCCAGTACTTC
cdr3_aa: CASRRQGFEQETQYF

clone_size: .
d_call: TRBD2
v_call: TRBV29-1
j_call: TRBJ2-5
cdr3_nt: TGCAGCGTCGACGAACCGGGACTAGCGGGAGAGACCCAGTACTTC
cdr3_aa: CSVDEPGLAGETQYF

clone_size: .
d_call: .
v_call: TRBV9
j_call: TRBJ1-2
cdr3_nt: TGTGCCAGCAGCGGTGGGTTGACCGTTTTCTATGGCTACACCTTC
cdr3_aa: CASSGGLTVFYGYTF

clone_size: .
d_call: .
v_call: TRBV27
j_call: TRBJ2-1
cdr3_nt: TGTGCCAGCAGTTTAGAGGCAGGGTGGCCTGAGCAGTTCTTC
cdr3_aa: CASSLEAGWPEQFF

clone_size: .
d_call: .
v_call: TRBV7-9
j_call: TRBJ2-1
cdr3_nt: TGTGCCAGCAGCTTCCCACAGGGTTATTCTGTCTACAATGAGCAGTTCTTC
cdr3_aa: CASSFPQGYSVYNEQFF

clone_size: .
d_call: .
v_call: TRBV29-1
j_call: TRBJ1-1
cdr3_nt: TGCAGCTTGGACCCGACGAACACTGAAGCTTTCTTT
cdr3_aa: CSLDPTNTEAFF

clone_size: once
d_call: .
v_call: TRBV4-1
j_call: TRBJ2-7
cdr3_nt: TGCGCCAGCAGCCAAGAATGGTCGGGCTACGAGCAGTACTTC
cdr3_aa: CASSQEWSGYEQYF

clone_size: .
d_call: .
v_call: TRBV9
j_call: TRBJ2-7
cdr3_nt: TGTGCCAGCAGCGTAGCTGAGGGTAGCGCCTACGAGCAGTACTTC
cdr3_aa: CASSVAEGSAYEQYF

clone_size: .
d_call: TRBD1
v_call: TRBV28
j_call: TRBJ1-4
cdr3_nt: TGTGCCAGCAGTAGGAGACCGGGACAGACTAATGAAAAACTGTTTTTT
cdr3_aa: CASSRRPGQTNEKLFF

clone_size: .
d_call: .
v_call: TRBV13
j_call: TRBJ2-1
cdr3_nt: TGTGCCAGCAGCTTCGGGGGGCTCGGAGTGGGTGAGCAGTTCTTC
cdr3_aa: CASSFGGLGVGEQFF

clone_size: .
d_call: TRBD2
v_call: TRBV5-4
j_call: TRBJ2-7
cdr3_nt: TGTGCCAGCAGCTTGGTAGCGGGCGTACCCAACGAGCAGTACTTC
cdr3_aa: CASSLVAGVPNEQYF

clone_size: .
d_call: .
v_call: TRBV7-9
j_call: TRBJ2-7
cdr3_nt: TGTGCCAGCAGCTTACTCGGGGTAGAGAAGTACTTC
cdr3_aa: CASSLLGVEKYF

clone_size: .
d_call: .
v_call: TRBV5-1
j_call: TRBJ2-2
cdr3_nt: TGCGCCAGCAGCTTGTCGGACACCACCGGGGAGCTGTTTTTT
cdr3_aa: CASSLSDTTGELFF

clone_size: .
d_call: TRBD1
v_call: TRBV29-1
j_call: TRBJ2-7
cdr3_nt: TGCAGCGTTTGGGACAGGGGGCCCCGAGATGTCGCCTACGAGCAGTACTTC
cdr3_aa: CSVWDRGPRDVAYEQYF

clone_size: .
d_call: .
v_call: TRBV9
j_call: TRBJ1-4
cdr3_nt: TGTGCCAGCAGCCCCGTGGGAGGACCCTATAATGAAAAACTGTTTTTT
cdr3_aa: CASSPVGGPYNEKLFF

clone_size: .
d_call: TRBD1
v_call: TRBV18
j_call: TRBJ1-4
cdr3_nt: TGTGCCAGCTCACCGACCGGGACAGTTCATTTAAATGAAAAACTGTTTTTT
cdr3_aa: CASSPTGTVHLNEKLFF

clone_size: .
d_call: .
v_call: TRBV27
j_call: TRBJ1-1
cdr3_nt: TGTGCCAGCAGCCAACATGACAGAGCTAACACTGAAGCTTTCTTT
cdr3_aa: CASSQHDRANTEAFF

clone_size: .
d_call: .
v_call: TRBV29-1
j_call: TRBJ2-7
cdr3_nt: TGCAGCGGTGGACGTACCTACGAGCAGTACTTC
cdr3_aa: CSGGRTYEQYF

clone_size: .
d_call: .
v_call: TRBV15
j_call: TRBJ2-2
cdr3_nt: TGTGCCACCAGCCTGGGGGGGACAAGAATACTCGGGGAGCTGTTTTTT
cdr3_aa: CATSLGGTRILGELFF

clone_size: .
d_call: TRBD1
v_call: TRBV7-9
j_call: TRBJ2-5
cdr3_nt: TGTGCCAGCAGGCCGAGGGACAGGCCAGGGGAGACCCAGTACTTC
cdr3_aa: CASRPRDRPGETQYF